The rows below give T cell receptor beta chains drawn from one sample of a study of CD4+ T cells in melanoma. Only in-frame clones appear in the TCRdb table, and some are missing; sequencing was by immunoSEQ multiplex PCR. The profile shows roughly 5,000 clones, 60% to 80% of them singletons. Sequencing input: cells from a culture (not recorded whether cultured in vitro). All receptors come from a human donor with melanoma. CDR3s include the opening cysteine and the closing phenylalanine or tryptophan. The order of the fields is CDR3 length, J gene, V gene, CDR3 protein.

14,TRBJ2-5,TRBV5-4,CASSYNRGRETQYF
15,TRBJ2-7,TRBV5-1,CASSSASGDSSEQYF
18,TRBJ2-7,TRBV19,CASSGGLQGPFGGYEQYF
15,TRBJ2-5,TRBV7-3,CASSPDREAQETQYF
14,TRBJ1-2,TRBV18,CASSLRSESYGYTF
16,TRBJ1-2,TRBV11-2,CASSSQGLWAAEGYTF
14,TRBJ1-5,TRBV10-3,CAISESGQNQPQHF
12,TRBJ1-5,TRBV7-3,CASSPDGGPQHF
16,TRBJ1-5,TRBV15,CATSKYIDRGDQPQHF
13,TRBJ2-1,TRBV11-3,CASRGTGNNEQFF
16,TRBJ2-7,TRBV19,CASSPWGQLSSYEQYF
17,TRBJ1-1,TRBV4-1,CASSPPHMGQVNTEAFF
16,TRBJ2-7,TRBV4-2,CASSQDQAGSSYEQYF
16,TRBJ1-2,TRBV9,CASSVSRQGSRGSYTF
14,TRBJ1-5,TRBV7-2,CASSLGGEGRPQHF
13,TRBJ2-7,TRBV4-3,CASSQGLGYEQYF
16,TRBJ1-6,TRBV5-1,CASSTDRGTINSPLHF
13,TRBJ2-3,TRBV12-3/TRBV12-4,CASSLGSADTQYF
16,TRBJ2-2,TRBV5-6,CASSYPGIIDTGELFF
15,TRBJ1-4,TRBV23-1,CASIPPGGLNEKLFF
14,TRBJ1-5,TRBV6-5,CASRGDLSNQPQHF
15,TRBJ2-1,TRBV29-1,CSVEGEGASYNEQFF
13,TRBJ2-7,TRBV28,CATRTSGAYEQYF
14,TRBJ2-1,TRBV15,CATREEKKGNEQFF
14,TRBJ2-7,TRBV18,CASSPRDTTYEQYF
14,TRBJ1-4,TRBV9,CASSVSGTDEKLFF
16,TRBJ1-1,TRBV2,CASRSYRTELNTEAFF
19,TRBJ1-5,TRBV6-2/TRBV6-3,CASSYSMDSDIHSNQPQHF
14,TRBJ1-4,TRBV6-5,CASSYGGVGEKLFF
17,TRBJ2-1,TRBV4-1,CASSQDLRGGSYNEQFF
14,TRBJ2-7,TRBV3-1/TRBV3-2,CASSQFRGSYEQYF
15,TRBJ2-5,TRBV3-1/TRBV3-2,CASSQVGTVQETQYF
16,TRBJ1-6,TRBV4-3,CASSQGTPETNSPLHF
14,TRBJ2-7,TRBV10-2,CASSEPTSSYEQYF
13,TRBJ1-2,TRBV14,CASSTRDSFGYTF
17,TRBJ1-6,TRBV19,CASSISGARVVPSPLHF
13,TRBJ2-1,TRBV18,CASSVGSNNEQFF
15,TRBJ2-5,TRBV10-1,CASSESVGGEETQYF
14,TRBJ1-4,TRBV28,CASSSGSRNEKLFF
14,TRBJ1-2,TRBV6-2/TRBV6-3,CASSQRHTNYGYTF
15,TRBJ2-5,TRBV11-2,CASSSWEDRVKTQYF
16,TRBJ2-2,TRBV20-1,CSASRIGQGDTGELFF
12,TRBJ2-7,TRBV18,CASSPLGTEQYF
14,TRBJ1-4,TRBV2,CASRREGANEKLFF
15,TRBJ1-5,TRBV15,CATSRVGMGNQPQHF
16,TRBJ2-5,TRBV5-6,CASSLRAALTGETQYF
15,TRBJ1-2,TRBV6-1,CASSEGVVANYGYTF
15,TRBJ1-1,TRBV6-6,CASTTGQGLNTEAFF
14,TRBJ2-7,TRBV4-3,CASSGRDRWGEQYF
14,TRBJ1-1,TRBV28,CASSDTGGGTEAFF
14,TRBJ2-1,TRBV5-8,CASSLGSASDEQFF